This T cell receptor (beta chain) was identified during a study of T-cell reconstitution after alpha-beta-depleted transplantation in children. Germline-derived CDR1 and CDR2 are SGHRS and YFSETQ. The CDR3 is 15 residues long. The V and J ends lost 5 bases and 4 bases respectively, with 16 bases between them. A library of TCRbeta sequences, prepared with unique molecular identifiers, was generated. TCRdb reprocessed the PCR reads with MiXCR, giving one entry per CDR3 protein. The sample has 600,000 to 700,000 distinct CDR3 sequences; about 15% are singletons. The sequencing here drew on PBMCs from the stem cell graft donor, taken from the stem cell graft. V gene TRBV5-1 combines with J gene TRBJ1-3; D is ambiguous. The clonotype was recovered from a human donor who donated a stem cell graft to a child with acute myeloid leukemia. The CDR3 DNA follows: TGCGCCAGCAGATCCGAGGGAGGGCCCGGAAACACCATATATTTT. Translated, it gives CASRSEGGPGNTIYF.